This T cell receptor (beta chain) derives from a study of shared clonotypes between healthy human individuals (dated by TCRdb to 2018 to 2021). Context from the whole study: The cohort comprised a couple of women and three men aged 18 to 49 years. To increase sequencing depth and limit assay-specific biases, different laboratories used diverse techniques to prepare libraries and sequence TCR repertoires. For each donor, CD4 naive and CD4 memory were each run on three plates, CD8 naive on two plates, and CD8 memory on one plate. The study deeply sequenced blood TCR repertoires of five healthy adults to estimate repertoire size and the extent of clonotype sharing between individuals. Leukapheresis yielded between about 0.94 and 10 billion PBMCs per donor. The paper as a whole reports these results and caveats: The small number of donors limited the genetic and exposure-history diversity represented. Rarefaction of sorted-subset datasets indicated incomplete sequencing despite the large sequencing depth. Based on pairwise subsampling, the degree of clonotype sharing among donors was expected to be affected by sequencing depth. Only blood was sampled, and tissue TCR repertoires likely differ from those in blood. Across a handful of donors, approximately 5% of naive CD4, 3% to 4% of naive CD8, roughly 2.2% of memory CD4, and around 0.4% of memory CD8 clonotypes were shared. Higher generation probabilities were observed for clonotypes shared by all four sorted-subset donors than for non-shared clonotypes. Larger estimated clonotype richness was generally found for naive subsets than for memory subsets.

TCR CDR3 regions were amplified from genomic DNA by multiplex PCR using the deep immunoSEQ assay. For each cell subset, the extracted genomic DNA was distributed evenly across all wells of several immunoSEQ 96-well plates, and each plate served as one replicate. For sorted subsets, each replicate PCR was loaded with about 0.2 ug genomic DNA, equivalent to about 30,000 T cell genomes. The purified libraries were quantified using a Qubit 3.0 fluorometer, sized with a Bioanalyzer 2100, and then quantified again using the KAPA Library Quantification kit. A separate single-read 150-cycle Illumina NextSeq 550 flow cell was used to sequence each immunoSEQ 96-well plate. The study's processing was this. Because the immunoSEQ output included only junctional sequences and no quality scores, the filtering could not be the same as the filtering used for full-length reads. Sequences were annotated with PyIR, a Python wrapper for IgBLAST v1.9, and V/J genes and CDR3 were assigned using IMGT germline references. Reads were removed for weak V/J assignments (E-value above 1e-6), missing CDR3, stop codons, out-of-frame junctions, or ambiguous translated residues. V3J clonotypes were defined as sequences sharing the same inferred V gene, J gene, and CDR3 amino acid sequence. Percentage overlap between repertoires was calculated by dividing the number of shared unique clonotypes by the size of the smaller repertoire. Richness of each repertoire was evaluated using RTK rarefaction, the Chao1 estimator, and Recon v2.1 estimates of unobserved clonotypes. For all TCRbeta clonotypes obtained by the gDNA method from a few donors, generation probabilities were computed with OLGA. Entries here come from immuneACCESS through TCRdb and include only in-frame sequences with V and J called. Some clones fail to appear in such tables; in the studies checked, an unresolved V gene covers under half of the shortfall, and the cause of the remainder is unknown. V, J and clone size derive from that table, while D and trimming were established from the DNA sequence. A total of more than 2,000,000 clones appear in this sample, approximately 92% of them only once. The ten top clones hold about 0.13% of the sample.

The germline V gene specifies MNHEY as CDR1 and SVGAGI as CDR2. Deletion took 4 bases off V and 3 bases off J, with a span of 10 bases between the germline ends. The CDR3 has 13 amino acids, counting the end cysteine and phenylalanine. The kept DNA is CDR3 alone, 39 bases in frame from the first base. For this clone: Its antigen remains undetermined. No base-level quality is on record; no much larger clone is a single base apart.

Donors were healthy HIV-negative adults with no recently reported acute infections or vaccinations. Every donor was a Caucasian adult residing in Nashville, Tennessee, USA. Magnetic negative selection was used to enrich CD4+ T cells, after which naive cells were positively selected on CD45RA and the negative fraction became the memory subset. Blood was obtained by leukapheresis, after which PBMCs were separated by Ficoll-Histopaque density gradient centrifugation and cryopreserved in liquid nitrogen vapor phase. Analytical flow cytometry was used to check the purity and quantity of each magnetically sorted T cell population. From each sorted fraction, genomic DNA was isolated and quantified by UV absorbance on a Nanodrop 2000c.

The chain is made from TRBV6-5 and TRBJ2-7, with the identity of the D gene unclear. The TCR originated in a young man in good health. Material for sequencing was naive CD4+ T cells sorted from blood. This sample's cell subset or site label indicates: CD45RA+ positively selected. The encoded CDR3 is CASSLALNYEQYF. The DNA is TGTGCCAGCAGTTTAGCACTAAACTACGAGCAGTACTTC.